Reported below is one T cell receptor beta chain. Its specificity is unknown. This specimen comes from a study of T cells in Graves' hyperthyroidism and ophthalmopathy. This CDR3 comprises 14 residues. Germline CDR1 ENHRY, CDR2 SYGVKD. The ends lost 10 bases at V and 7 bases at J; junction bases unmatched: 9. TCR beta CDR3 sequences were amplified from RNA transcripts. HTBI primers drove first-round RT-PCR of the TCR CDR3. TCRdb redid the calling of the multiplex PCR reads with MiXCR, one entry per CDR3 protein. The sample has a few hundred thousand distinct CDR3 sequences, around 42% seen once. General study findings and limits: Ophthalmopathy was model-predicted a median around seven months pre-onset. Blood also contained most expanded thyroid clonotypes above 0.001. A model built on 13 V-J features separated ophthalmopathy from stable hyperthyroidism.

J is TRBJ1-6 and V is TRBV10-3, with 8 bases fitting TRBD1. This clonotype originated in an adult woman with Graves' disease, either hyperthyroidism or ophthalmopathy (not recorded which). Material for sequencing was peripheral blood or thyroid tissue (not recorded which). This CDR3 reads CATEIGQGNSPLHF. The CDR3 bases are TGTGCCACTGAGATCGGACAGGGAAATTCACCCCTCCACTTT.